The clone carrying this T cell receptor beta chain was detected only once. This CDR3 region has 18 residues. The sample is drawn from a study of control samples from healthy donors and cancer patients. This table comes from immunoSEQ multiplex PCR, and its TCRdb copy is limited to in-frame clones, with some not included. The sample lists 80,000 to 100,000 clones; around nine tenths were seen once. The V gene is TRBV21-1, the J gene TRBJ2-2; TRBD1 is the table's D call and was not checked against the DNA. TRBV21-1 is designated a pseudogene. Material: blood. This sequence was found in a man aged 30-40 years in good health. As DNA, the CDR3 is TGTGCCAGCAGCAAAATCATCTGGGACAGGGTATACACCGGGGAGCTGTTTTTT. It specifies CASSKIIWDRVYTGELFF.